These 29 T cell receptor beta chains were sequenced from one sample in a study of T cells in tumors after PD-1 blockade. TCRdb's table, derived via immunoSEQ multiplex PCR, lists solely in-frame clones and lacks some. This sample has roughly 19,000 clones, with about 77% found just once. The specimen comprised PBMCs, sampled before anti-PD-1 treatment. The receptors were gathered from a human donor with basal cell carcinoma.

This clone is large in the sample. The chain is built from TRBV4-3 and TRBJ1-5; 11 positions agree with TRBD1. CDR3 length: 15 residues. Trimming removed 6 bases from V and 6 bases from J; junction bases left unmatched: 7. From germline, CDR1 is LGHNA and CDR2 YSLEER. Here the CDR3 reads CASSHGTGGGQPQHF. CDR3 bases: TGCGCCAGCAGTCACGGGACAGGGGGTGGTCAGCCCCAGCATTTT.

This clone was detected only once. The chain joins TRBV7-3 to TRBJ2-3, with D tentatively TRBD2 (5 bases). Germline assignment: CDR1 SGHTA and CDR2 FQGTGA. With 4 bases removed from V and 2 bases from J, the gap between germline ends came to 10 bases. CDR3 length equals 14 residues. CDR3 nucleotides: TGTGCCAGCAGCTCAGGACTTCCCACAGATACGCAGTATTTT. Translating gives CASSSGLPTDTQYF.

The chain combines TRBV7-2 with TRBJ1-3; D is unresolved. The CDR3 loop spans 15 amino acids. In germline, CDR1 is SGHTA, CDR2 FQGNSA. Trimming took off 2 bases at V and 2 bases at J, with 10 bases between the two ends. This chain's CDR3 is CASSLSWSPGNTIYF. Written as DNA, the CDR3 is TGTGCCAGCAGCTTATCTTGGAGCCCTGGAAACACCATATATTTT.

The chain recombines TRBV1 with TRBJ2-3; TRBD1, the D gene given by the table, was not confirmed from the DNA. TRBV1 is a known pseudogene. The CDR3 runs 13 residues. The CDR3 region is CTSSQDSADTQYF. CDR3 nucleotides: TGCACCAGCAGCCAAGATTCAGCAGATACGCAGTATTTT.

The chain is built from TRBV21-1 and TRBJ2-7; the DNA was not used to check the table's D call, TRBD1. TRBV21-1 is annotated as a pseudogene. The CDR3 consists of 14 residues. The DNA of the CDR3 is TGTGCCAGCAGCCTCCGGGACAGGGGCTACGAGCAGTACTTC. This encodes CASSLRDRGYEQYF.

V and J are TRBV29-1 and TRBJ1-6; D is uncertain. The CDR3 consists of 15 residues. Germline CDR1 SQVTM, CDR2 ANQGSEA. V shed 5 bases and J shed 9 bases, with 20 bases lying between them. The CDR3 spells CSVSGPPGPGSPLHF. As DNA, the CDR3 is TGCAGCGTTTCGGGTCCTCCGGGTCCGGGTTCACCCCTCCACTTT.

This chain's CDR3 is CASSALAGGPGGELFF. Here the CDR3 DNA reads TGTGCCAGCAGTGCACTAGCGGGAGGGCCGGGCGGGGAGCTGTTTTTT. The rearrangement links TRBV27 to TRBJ2-2; TRBD2 matches at 13 bases. Looked up from germline, CDR1 is MNHEY and CDR2 is SMNVEV (reference sequence). The CDR3 extends over 16 amino acids. The J segment lost 7 bases and the V segment lost 5 bases, leaving 7 bases of the junction unmatched.

The chain carries TRBV10-3 and TRBJ2-1; 16 bases are a match to TRBD2. V shed 5 bases, J shed 4 bases, and the junction held 8 bases outside the gene matches. The CDR3 totals 18 residues. Germline lookup yields CDR1 ENHRY and CDR2 SYGVKD. CDR3: CAISSGTSGRATYNEQFF. The CDR3 region has the DNA TGTGCCATCAGTTCCGGGACTAGCGGGAGGGCTACGTACAATGAGCAGTTCTTC.

The V and J genes are TRBV7-9 and TRBJ2-7; the D call may be TRBD1 or TRBD2 (6 bases each). V was cut by 4 bases and J by 6 bases, with 16 bases left in between. Germline CDR1 SEHNR, CDR2 FQNEAQ (reference sequence). This CDR3 has 14 residues. The chain's CDR3 is CASSSSGGAGEQYF. CDR3 nucleotide sequence: TGTGCCAGCAGCTCATCCGGGGGCGCGGGCGAGCAGTACTTC.

About this clone itself: The sample carries other DNA sequences with the same CDR3. The V and J genes are TRBV7-3 and TRBJ2-6; D not certain. Germline V gene lookup returns CDR1 SGHTA and CDR2 FQGTGA. V lost 1 base, J lost 1 base, and 2 bases lay in between. The CDR3 extends over 14 amino acids. CDR3 DNA sequence: TGTGCCAGCAGCTTAAAGTCTGGGGCCAACGTCCTGACTTTC. Its translation: CASSLKSGANVLTF.

J is TRBJ2-3 and V is TRBV14; 15 positions match TRBD2. The trim removed 5 bases at V and 2 bases at J, leaving 14 bases unmatched. Germline V gene sequence: CDR1 SGHDN, CDR2 FVKESK. The CDR3 contains 20 residues. The CDR3 DNA reads TGTGCCAGCAGCGCCAGGGTTTCGGGACTAGCGGGAGGAGTCACAGATACGCAGTATTTT. Protein sequence: CASSARVSGLAGGVTDTQYF.

The CDR3 here is CSVQPARGLGDTQYF. In nucleotides, the CDR3 is TGCAGCGTCCAGCCCGCCAGGGGGCTCGGAGATACGCAGTATTTT. The chain combines TRBV29-1 with TRBJ2-3; TRBD1 matches at 8 bases. The CDR3 has 15 amino acids. V shed 6 bases, J shed 5 bases, and the junction held 13 bases outside the gene matches. Germline CDR1 reads SQVTM; CDR2 reads ANQGSEA.

This chain joins TRBV6-1 and TRBJ1-1; D unresolved. This CDR3 spans 16 amino acids. V dropped 2 bases and J dropped 0 bases, with 13 bases sitting between them. CDR1 and CDR2 from the germline V gene are MNHNS and SASEGT. CDR3 loop: CASSELKVFMNTEAFF. For the CDR3, the DNA is TGTGCCAGCAGTGAATTGAAAGTATTTATGAACACTGAAGCTTTCTTT.

The chain has TRBV9 and TRBJ2-2; the D is unclear. There are 14 residues in the CDR3. Germline V gives CDR1 SGDLS, CDR2 YYNGEE. Trimming took off 0 bases at V and 6 bases at J, with 9 bases between the two ends. CDR3 sequence reads: CASSVDDGAGELFF. CDR3 sequence (DNA): TGTGCCAGCAGCGTAGATGATGGGGCCGGGGAGCTGTTTTTT.

This clone was seen a single time. This chain connects TRBV30 to TRBJ1-4; no firm D call. V lost 5 bases, J lost 7 bases, and 14 bases lay in between. Germline values: CDR1 GTSNPN, CDR2 SVGIG (reference sequence). The CDR3 has 13 amino acids. The DNA of the CDR3 is TGTGCCTGGGTGGACCGGCGCGGTGAAAAACTGTTTTTT. This sequence encodes CAWVDRRGEKLFF. The full variable domain, completed using reference TRBV30 and TRBJ1-4, is SQTIHQWPATLVQPVGSPLSLECTVEGTSNPNLYWYRQAAGRGLQLLFYSVGIGQISSEVPQNLSASRPQDRQFILSSKKLLLSDSGFYLCAWVDRRGEKLFFGSGTQLSVL.

V is TRBV6-4 and J is TRBJ2-1, with 8 bases identical to TRBD1. The J segment lost 6 bases and the V segment lost 4 bases, leaving 2 bases of the junction unmatched. Germline CDR1 reads MRHNA; CDR2 reads SNTAGT. This CDR3 spans 13 amino acids. For the CDR3, the DNA is TGTGCCAGCAGTGTGACAGGGGCCAATGAGCAGTTCTTC. Translation gives CASSVTGANEQFF.

The chain employs TRBV9 and TRBJ2-3, with D uncertain. This CDR3 has 15 residues. Trimming cost V 0 bases and J 1 base, with 9 bases left between them. CDR1 is SGDLS, CDR2 YYNGEE, per germline. Written as DNA, the CDR3 is TGTGCCAGCAGCGTAGAGGACCGAGGCACAGATACGCAGTATTTT. Protein: CASSVEDRGTDTQYF.

The gene calls are TRBV15 and TRBJ2-3, with a tentative D call TRBD2 (5 bases). CDR1 LNHNV and CDR2 YYDKDF come from the germline V gene (reference sequence). Trimming pared 3 bases from V and 6 bases from J, leaving 22 bases between. This CDR3 spans 17 amino acids. The CDR3 sequence: CATSSRQLGVSSDTQYF. DNA for the CDR3: TGTGCCACCAGCAGTCGGCAGTTGGGAGTAAGTTCGGATACGCAGTATTTT.

This clone has more than one count but fewer than ten. J is TRBJ2-7 and V is TRBV3-1 (or the pseudogene TRBV3-2); 15 bases map to TRBD2. Germline CDR1 is LGHDT and CDR2 is YNNKEL (reference sequence). The CDR3 has 16 amino acids. The junction had 4 bases not matched to a gene; V was cut back by 4 bases and J by 3 bases. The CDR3 coding sequence is TGTGCCAGCAGCCGAGGGACTAGCGGGAGGTTCTACGAGCAGTACTTC. This translates into CASSRGTSGRFYEQYF.

The J gene is TRBJ2-2, the V gene TRBV10-3; 13 bases agree with TRBD2. V dropped 11 bases and J dropped 0; count of bases not matched to a gene: 9. Germline V gene data show CDR1 as ENHRY and CDR2 as SYGVKD. The CDR3 has 17 amino acids. Written as DNA, the CDR3 is TGTGCCGCCAAACCGGGACTAGCGGGGACGAACACCGGGGAGCTGTTTTTT. It encodes CAAKPGLAGTNTGELFF.

This chain connects TRBV2 to TRBJ2-1, with 7 bases identical to TRBD2. The germline CDR1 and CDR2 sequences are SNHLY and FYNNEI. The junction had 22 bases not matched to a gene; V was cut back by 11 bases and J by 0 bases. The CDR3 spans 19 residues. CDR3 protein: CARFYGWAGVGSSYNEQFF. The DNA of the CDR3 is TGTGCCCGCTTTTATGGGTGGGCGGGGGTGGGGAGCTCCTACAATGAGCAGTTCTTC.

This clone has more than one count but fewer than ten. The chain uses TRBV7-2 and TRBJ1-5; TRBD1 matches at 7 bases. The V segment lost 2 bases and the J segment 3 bases; nucleotides outside the gene matches: 4. The V gene's germline CDR1 is SGHTA and CDR2 FQGNSA. The CDR3 is made up of 15 amino acids. This chain's CDR3 is CASSLRGQVNQPQHF. The CDR3, as DNA: TGTGCCAGCAGCTTAAGGGGGCAGGTCAATCAGCCCCAGCATTTT.

V usage is TRBV5-4 and J usage is TRBJ2-5; 8 bases align to TRBD1. The V segment lost 3 bases and the J segment 7 bases; nucleotides outside the gene matches: 5. Per germline, CDR1 SGHNT and CDR2 YYREEE (reference sequence). There are 13 residues in the CDR3. CDR3 bases: TGTGCCAGCAGCTCAACAGGGGGAGGGACCCAGTACTTC. It yields the protein CASSSTGGGTQYF.

The V gene is TRBV5-1, the J gene TRBJ1-4, with D tentatively TRBD1 (5 bases). CDR1 is SGHRS and CDR2 is YFSETQ in the germline V gene. Trimming removed 1 base at V and 5 bases at J, with 18 bases between. The CDR3 is 17 amino acids. CDR3 loop: CASSLPGLAPGNEKLFF. The DNA of the CDR3 is TGCGCCAGCAGCTTGCCAGGGTTGGCCCCTGGGAATGAAAAACTGTTTTTT.

The chain has TRBV5-1 and TRBJ2-7; perhaps TRBD2 as D (6 bases). V was pared by 5 bases and J by 4 bases, with 13 bases between. In germline, CDR1 is SGHRS, CDR2 YFSETQ. This CDR3 region has 13 residues. The CDR3 here is CASRDYPGYEQYF. CDR3 DNA: TGCGCCAGCAGGGACTATCCAGGATACGAGCAGTACTTC.

This clone was counted only a few times. This chain uses TRBV19 with TRBJ2-5; 7 bases are shared with TRBD1. This CDR3 is built from 13 residues. Germline-derived CDR1 and CDR2 are LNHDA and SQIVND (reference sequence). With V trimmed by 6 bases and J by 6 bases, 7 bases remained unmatched. CDR3 sequence: CASSGRDSKTQYF. The CDR3 DNA follows: TGTGCCAGTAGCGGTCGGGACAGTAAGACCCAGTACTTC.

This clone has more than one count but fewer than ten. J is TRBJ2-5 and V is TRBV7-6; 9 bases match TRBD1. Germline V gene sequence: CDR1 SGHVS, CDR2 FNYEAQ. Germline trimming cut 5 bases from V and 4 bases from J; bases unmatched to any gene: 14. The CDR3 has 17 amino acids. The CDR3 here is CASSPSGTGTRGETQYF. The CDR3 coding sequence is TGTGCCAGCAGCCCGTCCGGGACAGGGACCCGGGGAGAGACCCAGTACTTC.

The chain links TRBV3-1 (or the pseudogene TRBV3-2) to TRBJ1-5; possibly TRBD1 for D (5 bases). Trimming cost V 4 bases and J 0 bases, with 19 bases left between them. Germline CDR1 and CDR2: LGHDT and YNNKEL (reference sequence). The CDR3 has 18 amino acids. The CDR3 loop reads CASSRKSGDRNSNQPQHF. DNA of the CDR3: TGTGCCAGCAGCCGCAAATCCGGAGACAGAAATAGCAATCAGCCCCAGCATTTT.

The genes are TRBV10-3 and TRBJ1-3, with D perhaps matching TRBD1 (6 bases). CDR3 length: 15 amino acids. Germline loops: CDR1 ENHRY, CDR2 SYGVKD. V was cut by 6 bases and J by 5 bases, with 17 bases left in between. CDR3 protein: CAISLEDSTRNTIYF. Written as DNA, the CDR3 is TGTGCCATCAGCCTTGAGGACAGCACCAGAAACACCATATATTTT.